One sample yielded the 10 T cell receptor beta chains listed below, sequenced in a study of graft-versus-host responses after intestinal transplantation. Only in-frame clones appear in the TCRdb table, and some are missing; sequencing was by immunoSEQ multiplex PCR. Here the sample spans 45,000 to 60,000 clones, 80% to 95% being singletons. These receptors have no identified antigens. The sample in question was unstimulated CD4+ T cells sorted from spleen or lymph node cells, obtained before transplant. These receptors were collected from a human donor who was the organ donor for an intestinal transplant.

The count of this clone is one. The chain employs TRBV30 and TRBJ1-2; 11 nucleotides align to TRBD1. CDR3 length equals 15 residues. The ends lost 2 bases at V and 2 bases at J; junction bases unmatched: 4. Germline CDR1 GTSNPN, CDR2 SVGIG (reference sequence). The CDR3 protein is CAWSPGQGANYGYTF. In DNA form, the CDR3 reads TGTGCCTGGAGTCCCGGACAGGGGGCGAACTATGGCTACACCTTC. The whole variable domain, filled in from reference TRBV30 and TRBJ1-2, reads SQTIHQWPATLVQPVGSPLSLECTVEGTSNPNLYWYRQAAGRGLQLLFYSVGIGQISSEVPQNLSASRPQDRQFILSSKKLLLSDSGFYLCAWSPGQGANYGYTFGSGTRLTVV.

This rearrangement joins TRBV5-1 to TRBJ1-3; no clear D. This CDR3 spans 15 amino acids. In germline, CDR1 is SGHRS, CDR2 YFSETQ. V lost 0 bases and J lost 2, with 9 bases in between. The CDR3 bases are TGCGCCAGCAGCTTGGCCAAGGAAACTGGAAACACCATATATTTT. Its protein product is CASSLAKETGNTIYF. Full variable domain (remainder filled in from reference TRBV5-1 and TRBJ1-3): KAGVTQTPRYLIKTRGQQVTLSCSPISGHRSVSWYQQTPGQGLQFLFEYFSETQRNKGNFPGRFSGRQFSNSRSEMNVSTLELGDSALYLCASSLAKETGNTIYFGEGSWLTVV.

The chain has TRBV27 and TRBJ1-5; D possibly corresponds to TRBD1 (6 bases). Germline V gene lookup returns CDR1 MNHEY and CDR2 SMNVEV (reference sequence). CDR3 length: 13 amino acids. Trimming removed 5 bases from V and 4 bases from J, with 9 bases in between. The CDR3, as DNA: TGTGCCAGCAGTCAAAGGGGGAATCAGCCCCAGCATTTT. Residues: CASSQRGNQPQHF.

The rearrangement links TRBV7-6 to TRBJ2-5; D perhaps matches TRBD2 (7 bases). Trimming took off 3 bases at V and 11 bases at J, with 19 bases between the two ends. Germline CDR1 SGHVS, CDR2 FNYEAQ. CDR3 length: 14 amino acids. CDR3 bases: TGTGCCAGCAGCTTTGGGGGGGGGCGAGAAGAGCAGTACTTC. This gives the protein CASSFGGGREEQYF. Combining the CDR3 with reference TRBV7-6 and TRBJ2-5 gives the whole variable domain GAGVSQSPRYKVTKRGQDVALRCDPISGHVSLYWYRQALGQGPEFLTYFNYEAQQDKSGLPNDRFSAERPEGSISTLTIQRTEQRDSAMYRCASSFGGGREEQYFGPGTRLLVL.

The rearrangement joins TRBV28 to TRBJ2-7; either TRBD1 or TRBD2 may fit D (5 bases each). V lost 2 bases to trimming and J lost 3 bases, with 5 bases between them. Germline V gene sequence: CDR1 MDHEN, CDR2 SYDVKM. The CDR3 is 12 residues long. CDR3 coding DNA: TGTGCCAGCAGTTTAGGGGGCTACGAGCAGTACTTC. Protein: CASSLGGYEQYF.

This chain links TRBV11-3 with TRBJ2-7; 11 bases are shared with TRBD2. CDR1 and CDR2 (germline): SGHNT, YENEEA. The length of the CDR3 is 16 residues. Unmatched junction bases numbered 11, after V lost 6 bases and J lost 4 bases. CDR3 region: CASSQRLAGSIYEQYF. The DNA for the CDR3 is TGTGCCAGCAGTCAGAGACTAGCGGGATCCATATACGAGCAGTACTTC.

This chain uses TRBV19 with TRBJ1-5; D not certain. CDR1 LNHDA and CDR2 SQIVND come from the germline V gene (reference sequence). The germline V and J ends were trimmed by 2 bases and 6 bases, with 8 bases remaining between them. The CDR3 extends over 13 amino acids. The CDR3 spells CASSIRWSQPQHF. The CDR3 nucleotides are TGTGCCAGTAGTATAAGATGGAGTCAGCCCCAGCATTTT. Using reference TRBV19 and TRBJ1-5 for the parts outside the CDR3, the full variable domain is DGGITQSPKYLFRKEGQNVTLSCEQNLNHDAMYWYRQDPGQGLRLIYYSQIVNDFQKGDIAEGYSVSREKKESFPLTVTSAQKNPTAFYLCASSIRWSQPQHFGDGTRLSIL.

The rearrangement uses TRBV2 and TRBJ1-5; possible D gene TRBD1, 5 bases. Trimming cost V 6 bases and J 3 bases, with 15 bases left between them. Germline loops: CDR1 SNHLY, CDR2 FYNNEI. The CDR3 length is 15 residues. CDR3 sequence: CASRPAGGSNQPQHF. The CDR3 coding sequence is TGTGCCAGCAGACCCGCGGGGGGGTCCAATCAGCCCCAGCATTTT.

The chain links TRBV4-3 to TRBJ1-1; the D gene is possibly TRBD1 (5 bases). Germline lookup yields CDR1 LGHNA and CDR2 YSLEER. The CDR3 totals 14 residues. Trimming pared 0 bases from V and 3 bases from J, leaving 8 bases between. The CDR3 protein is CASSQEQGDTEAFF. CDR3 DNA: TGCGCCAGCAGCCAAGAGCAGGGAGACACTGAAGCTTTCTTT.

The gene calls are TRBV29-1 and TRBJ2-2, with TRBD1 matching 7 bases. V lost 4 bases, J lost 6 bases, and 5 bases stayed unmatched. This CDR3 spans 13 amino acids. Germline loops: CDR1 SQVTM, CDR2 ANQGSEA. DNA of the CDR3: TGCAGCGTTGGACAGGGTTGGGCCGGGGAGCTGTTTTTT. It yields the protein CSVGQGWAGELFF.